These 20 T cell receptor beta chains were all obtained from the same sample, sequenced in a study of siplizumab effects on memory and regulatory T cells. Produced via immunoSEQ multiplex PCR; TCRdb's table is partial and in-frame only. The top ten hold less than 0.55% of the sample, which has approximately 60,000 clones, less than 80% seen once. What was sequenced was memory CD4+ T cells sorted from blood. Receptor source: a human donor in good health.

This chain links TRBV6-1 with TRBJ1-1; possible D gene TRBD1, 6 bases. Per germline, CDR1 MNHNS and CDR2 SASEGT. V was clipped by 1 base and J by 1 base, with 13 bases between them. This CDR3 region has 16 residues. CDR3 nucleotides: TGTGCCAGCAGTGAAGGTGGGGGGCTCGGGAACACTGAAGCTTTCTTT. This sequence encodes CASSEGGGLGNTEAFF.

This clone was observed once. J is TRBJ1-4 and V is TRBV19, with D uncertain. CDR1 and CDR2 (germline): LNHDA, SQIVND (reference sequence). The germline V and J ends were trimmed by 4 bases and 1 base, with 16 bases remaining between them. This CDR3 is 17 amino acids long. CDR3 DNA sequence: TGTGCCAGTAGTACCAGGACGGCCCGGGGAACTAATGAAAAACTGTTTTTT. It codes for CASSTRTARGTNEKLFF.

The V call is TRBV5-4, the J call TRBJ2-1; D is unresolved. This CDR3 is built from 14 residues. The V and J ends lost 2 bases and 4 bases respectively, with 10 bases between them. CDR1 and CDR2 (germline): SGHNT, YYREEE (reference sequence). The CDR3 here is CASSFSDGYNEQFF. DNA for the CDR3: TGTGCCAGCAGCTTCTCGGACGGATACAATGAGCAGTTCTTC.

The chain recombines TRBV6-1 with TRBJ2-1; 11 bases fit TRBD2. V lost 2 bases, J lost 10 bases, and 4 bases stayed unmatched. The CDR3 totals 14 residues. Germline CDR1 is MNHNS and CDR2 is SASEGT. DNA of the CDR3: TGTGCCAGCAGTGAAATGTGGACTAGCGGGGAGCAGTTCTTC. Translated: CASSEMWTSGEQFF.

The CDR3 is CAWSGGTGVTGSNQPQHF. The CDR3 DNA sequence: TGTGCCTGGAGTGGCGGGACAGGGGTTACGGGTAGCAATCAGCCCCAGCATTTT. The J gene is TRBJ1-5, the V gene TRBV30; 10 nucleotides line up with TRBD1. Trimming cost V 1 base and J 0 bases; bases outside gene matches: 9. The CDR3 spans 18 residues. Germline V lookup: CDR1 GTSNPN, CDR2 SVGIG (reference sequence). The full variable domain, with the rest looked up from reference TRBV30 and TRBJ1-5, is SQTIHQWPATLVQPVGSPLSLECTVEGTSNPNLYWYRQAAGRGLQLLFYSVGIGQISSEVPQNLSASRPQDRQFILSSKKLLLSDSGFYLCAWSGGTGVTGSNQPQHFGDGTRLSIL.

A word on this clone: At the DNA level, this CDR3 is encoded by other sequences in the same sample as well. The genes are TRBV11-2 and TRBJ2-5, with 7 bases aligning to TRBD2. Germline loops: CDR1 SGHAT, CDR2 FQNNGV. This CDR3 has 15 residues. After removal of 3 bases from V and 5 bases from J, the junction contained 9 bases not matched to a gene. The CDR3 DNA follows: TGTGCCAGCAGCTTGAGCACGGGGGGAGGGGAGACCCAGTACTTC. Protein product: CASSLSTGGGETQYF.

The V and J genes are TRBV4-3 and TRBJ2-7; possibly TRBD1 for D (6 bases). V was shortened by 0 bases and J by 1 base, with 25 bases between the two germline ends. The CDR3 consists of 20 residues. CDR1 is LGHNA, CDR2 YSLEER, per germline. CDR3 loop: CASSQELSGMAGRGSYEQYF. Written as DNA, the CDR3 is TGCGCCAGCAGCCAAGAATTGTCCGGGATGGCGGGCAGGGGATCCTACGAGCAGTACTTC.

There are a few counts of this clone. This chain links TRBV18 with TRBJ2-4; 8 nucleotides match TRBD1. V dropped 1 base and J dropped 1; count of bases not matched to a gene: 6. The CDR3 consists of 17 residues. Germline V CDR1 and CDR2: KGHSH, LQKENI. The CDR3 DNA is TGTGCCAGCTCACCACGGCAGGGGGCTGATGCCAAAAACATTCAGTACTTC. Its protein product is CASSPRQGADAKNIQYF. The variable domain in full, with the rest retrieved from reference TRBV18 and TRBJ2-4, is NAGVMQNPRHLVRRRGQEARLRCSPMKGHSHVYWYRQLPEEGLKFMVYLQKENIIDESGMPKERFSAEFPKEGPSILRIQQVVRGDSAAYFCASSPRQGADAKNIQYFGAGTRLSVL.

V is TRBV2 and J is TRBJ1-2; D may be TRBD1 (5 bases). The CDR3 has 15 amino acids. V was trimmed by 3 bases and J by 2 bases, leaving 13 bases between them. Germline loops: CDR1 SNHLY, CDR2 FYNNEI. The CDR3 loop reads CASSDGSRVNYGYTF. In nucleotides, the CDR3 is TGTGCCAGCAGTGACGGGTCCAGGGTAAACTATGGCTACACCTTC.

This chain connects TRBV5-1 to TRBJ2-7, with D possibly being TRBD2 (5 bases). Germline CDR1 and CDR2: SGHRS and YFSETQ. V lost 4 bases, J lost 6 bases, and 14 bases lay in between. The CDR3 is 13 amino acids. The CDR3: CASSPPSILEQYF. DNA of the CDR3: TGCGCCAGCAGCCCTCCTAGCATTCTCGAGCAGTACTTC. The complete variable domain, with remaining parts taken from reference TRBV5-1 and TRBJ2-7, reads KAGVTQTPRYLIKTRGQQVTLSCSPISGHRSVSWYQQTPGQGLQFLFEYFSETQRNKGNFPGRFSGRQFSNSRSEMNVSTLELGDSALYLCASSPPSILEQYFGPGTRLTVT.

V is TRBV5-6 and J is TRBJ1-1; 8 nucleotides line up with TRBD1. J lost 6 bases, V lost 4 bases, and 8 bases had no gene match. Germline lookup yields CDR1 SGHDT and CDR2 YYEEEE. This CDR3 has 14 amino acids. The CDR3 sequence is CASSDIQGASEAFF. Written as DNA, the CDR3 is TGTGCCAGCAGCGATATCCAGGGGGCATCTGAAGCTTTCTTT.

The chain links TRBV5-1 to TRBJ2-5, with a weak D call TRBD2 (6 bases). The DNA end is a closer match to TRBJ2-7, so the J assignment may be wrong. This CDR3 has 15 residues. Per the germline V gene, CDR1 is SGHRS and CDR2 is YFSETQ. The CDR3 loop is CASSLNGLMDYEQYF. CDR3 sequence (DNA): TGCGCCAGCAGCTTGAACGGACTAATGGATTACGAGCAGTACTTC.

This chain links TRBV7-3 with TRBJ1-1, with D unclear. The V and J ends lost 0 bases and 1 base respectively, with 6 bases between them. CDR1 is SGHTA, CDR2 FQGTGA, per germline. This CDR3 region has 14 residues. For the CDR3, the DNA is TGTGCCAGCAGCTTAACACACTCGAACACTGAAGCTTTCTTT. Translation gives CASSLTHSNTEAFF.

The rearrangement uses TRBV11-2 and TRBJ2-5, with 9 bases matching TRBD2. V shed 5 bases and J 5 bases; nucleotides not matched to a gene: 6. This CDR3 has 14 residues. The germline CDR1 and CDR2 sequences are SGHAT and FQNNGV. The CDR3 DNA reads TGTGCCAGCAGCCTGCGGGGGGGCCTTGAGACCCAGTACTTC. Amino acids: CASSLRGGLETQYF.

V and J are TRBV6-4 and TRBJ2-2; D tentatively reads TRBD1 or TRBD2 (5 bases each). Trimming took off 4 bases at V and 7 bases at J, with 10 bases between the two ends. The CDR3 consists of 13 residues. The V gene's germline CDR1 is MRHNA and CDR2 SNTAGT. The DNA for the CDR3 is TGTGCCAGCAGTGTCGAGGGGTTCGGGGAGCTGTTTTTT. This codes for CASSVEGFGELFF.

The chain couples TRBV5-4 to TRBJ2-3; 11 positions agree with TRBD2. Per the germline V gene, CDR1 is SGHNT and CDR2 is YYREEE (reference sequence). Trimming at V came to 5 bases and at J to 0 bases, leaving 5 bases not matched to a gene. The CDR3 runs 16 residues. The CDR3, as DNA: TGTGCCAGCAGGCTGGGACTAGCGGAGAGCACAGATACGCAGTATTTT. Protein sequence: CASRLGLAESTDTQYF.

The chain joins TRBV2 to TRBJ2-7; no clear D gene. Trimming took off 7 bases at V and 5 bases at J, with 9 bases between the two ends. In germline, CDR1 is SNHLY, CDR2 FYNNEI. The CDR3 totals 11 residues. The CDR3, as DNA: TGTGCCAGCACGATAGGGAACGAGCAGTACTTC. Its translation: CASTIGNEQYF. Using reference TRBV2 and TRBJ2-7 for the parts outside the CDR3, the full variable domain is EPEVTQTPSHQVTQMGQEVILRCVPISNHLYFYWYRQILGQKVEFLVSFYNNEISEKSEIFDDQFSVERPDGSNFTLKIRSTKLEDSAMYFCASTIGNEQYFGPGTRLTVT.

V and J are TRBV4-2 and TRBJ2-7; TRBD1 matches 12 bases. V dropped 8 bases and J dropped 5; count of bases not matched to a gene: 10. This CDR3 contains 15 residues. In germline, CDR1 is LGHNA, CDR2 YNFKEQ. CDR3 loop: CASRLTGTGGNEQYF. The CDR3 DNA sequence: TGTGCCAGCCGATTAACCGGGACAGGGGGCAACGAGCAGTACTTC.

V gene TRBV11-1 combines with J gene TRBJ2-3; D may be TRBD1 (6 bases). The ends were cut back, 6 bases at V and 1 base at J, with 11 bases in the middle. Germline V gene data show CDR1 as SGHAT and CDR2 as FQDESV (reference sequence). This CDR3 is built from 14 residues. The CDR3 loop is CASSSGARTDTQYF. The CDR3 DNA reads TGTGCCAGCAGTTCAGGGGCCCGCACAGATACGCAGTATTTT.

The gene calls are TRBV15 and TRBJ2-2; D remains ambiguous. The CDR3 length is 13 residues. Germline CDR1 reads LNHNV; CDR2 reads YYDKDF (reference sequence). The V end was cut by 1 base, the J end by 4 bases, with 4 bases between. CDR3 DNA sequence: TGTGCCACCAGCAGAGCCACCACCGGGGAGCTGTTTTTT. Protein sequence: CATSRATTGELFF.